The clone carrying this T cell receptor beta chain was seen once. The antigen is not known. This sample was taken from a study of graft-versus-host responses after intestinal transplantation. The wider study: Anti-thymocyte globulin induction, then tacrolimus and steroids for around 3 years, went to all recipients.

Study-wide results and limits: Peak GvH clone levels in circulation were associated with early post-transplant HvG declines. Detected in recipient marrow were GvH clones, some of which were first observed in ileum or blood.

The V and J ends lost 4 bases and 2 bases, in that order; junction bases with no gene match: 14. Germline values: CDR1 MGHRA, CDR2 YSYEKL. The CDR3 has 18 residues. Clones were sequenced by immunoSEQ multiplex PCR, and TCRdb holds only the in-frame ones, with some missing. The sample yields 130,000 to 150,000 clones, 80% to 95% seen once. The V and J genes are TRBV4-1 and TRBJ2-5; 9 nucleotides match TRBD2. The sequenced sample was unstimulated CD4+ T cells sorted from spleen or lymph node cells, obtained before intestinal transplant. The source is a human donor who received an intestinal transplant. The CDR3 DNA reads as TGCGCCAGCAGCCGAGGAGTACTAGCGGGTACACGACAAGAGACCCAGTACTTC. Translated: CASSRGVLAGTRQETQYF.